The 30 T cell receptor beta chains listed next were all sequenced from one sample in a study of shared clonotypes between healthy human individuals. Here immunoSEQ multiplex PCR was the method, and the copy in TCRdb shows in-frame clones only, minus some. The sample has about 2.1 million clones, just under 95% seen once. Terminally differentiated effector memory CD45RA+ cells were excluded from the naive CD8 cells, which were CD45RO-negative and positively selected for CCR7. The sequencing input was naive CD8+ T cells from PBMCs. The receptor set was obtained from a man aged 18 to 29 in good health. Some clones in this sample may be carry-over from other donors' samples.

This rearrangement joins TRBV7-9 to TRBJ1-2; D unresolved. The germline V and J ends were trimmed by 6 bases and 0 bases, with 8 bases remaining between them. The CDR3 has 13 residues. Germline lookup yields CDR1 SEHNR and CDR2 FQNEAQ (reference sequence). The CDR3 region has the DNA TGTGCCAGCAGTTCATTAGCTAACTATGGCTACACCTTC. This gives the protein CASSSLANYGYTF.

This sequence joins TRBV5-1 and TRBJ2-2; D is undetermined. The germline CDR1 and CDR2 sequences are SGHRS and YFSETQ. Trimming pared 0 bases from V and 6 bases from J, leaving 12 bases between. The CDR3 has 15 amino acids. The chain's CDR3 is CASSLEGGVAGELFF. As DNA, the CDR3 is TGCGCCAGCAGCTTGGAAGGTGGGGTGGCCGGGGAGCTGTTTTTT.

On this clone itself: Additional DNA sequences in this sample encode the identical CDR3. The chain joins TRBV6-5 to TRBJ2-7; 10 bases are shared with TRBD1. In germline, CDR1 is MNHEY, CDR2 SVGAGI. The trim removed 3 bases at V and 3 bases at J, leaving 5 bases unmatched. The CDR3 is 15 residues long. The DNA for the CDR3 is TGTGCCAGCAGTTATTCGACAGGGGGCAACTACGAGCAGTACTTC. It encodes CASSYSTGGNYEQYF.

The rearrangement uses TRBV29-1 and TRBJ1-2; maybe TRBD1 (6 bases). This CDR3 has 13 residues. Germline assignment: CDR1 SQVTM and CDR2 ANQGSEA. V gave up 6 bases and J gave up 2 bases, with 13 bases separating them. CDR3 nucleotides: TGCAGCGTACCTAAAACAGGGAACTATGGCTACACCTTC. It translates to CSVPKTGNYGYTF.

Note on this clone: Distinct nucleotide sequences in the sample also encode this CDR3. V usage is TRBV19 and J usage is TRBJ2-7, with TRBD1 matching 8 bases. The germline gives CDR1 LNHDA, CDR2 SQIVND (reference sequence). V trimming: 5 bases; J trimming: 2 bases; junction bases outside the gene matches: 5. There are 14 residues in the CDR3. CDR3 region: CASSPGQGAYEQYF. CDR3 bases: TGTGCCAGTAGTCCCGGACAGGGTGCCTACGAGCAGTACTTC.

The CDR3 region has the DNA TGTGCCAGCAGTTTACGCGGGTTGGGAGGGGAAGCTTTCTTT. The encoded protein is CASSLRGLGGEAFF. V gene TRBV28 combines with J gene TRBJ1-1, with D hard to call. The CDR3 has 14 amino acids. The V and J ends lost 2 bases and 8 bases respectively, with 15 bases between them. Germline V gene sequence: CDR1 MDHEN, CDR2 SYDVKM.

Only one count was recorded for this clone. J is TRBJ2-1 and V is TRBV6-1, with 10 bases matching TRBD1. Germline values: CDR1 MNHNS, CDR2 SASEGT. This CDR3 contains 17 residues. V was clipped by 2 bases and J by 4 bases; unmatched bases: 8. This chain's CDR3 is CASSEWIGGQGYNEQFF. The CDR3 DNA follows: TGTGCCAGCAGTGAATGGATAGGGGGACAGGGGTACAATGAGCAGTTCTTC.

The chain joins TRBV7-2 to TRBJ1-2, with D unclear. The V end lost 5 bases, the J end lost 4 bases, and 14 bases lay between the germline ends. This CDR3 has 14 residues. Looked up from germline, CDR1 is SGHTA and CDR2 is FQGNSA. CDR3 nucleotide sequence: TGTGCCAGCAGCACGGCCGGGAGCATCTATGGCTACACCTTC. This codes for CASSTAGSIYGYTF.

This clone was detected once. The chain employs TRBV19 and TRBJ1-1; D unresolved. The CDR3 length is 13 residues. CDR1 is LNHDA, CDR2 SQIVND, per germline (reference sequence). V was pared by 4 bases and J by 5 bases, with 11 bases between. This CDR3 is CASSTMVGTEAFF. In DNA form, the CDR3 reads TGTGCCAGTAGTACAATGGTAGGGACTGAAGCTTTCTTT.

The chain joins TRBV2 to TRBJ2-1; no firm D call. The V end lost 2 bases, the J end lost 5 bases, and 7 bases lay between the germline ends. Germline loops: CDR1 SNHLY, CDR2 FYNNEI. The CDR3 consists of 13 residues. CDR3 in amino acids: CASSENRNNEQFF. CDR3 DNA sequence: TGTGCCAGCAGTGAAAACCGCAACAATGAGCAGTTCTTC.

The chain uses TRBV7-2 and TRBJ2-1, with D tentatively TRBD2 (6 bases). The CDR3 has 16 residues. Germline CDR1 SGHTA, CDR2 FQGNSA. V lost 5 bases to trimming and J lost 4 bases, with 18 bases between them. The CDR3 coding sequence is TGTGCCAGCAGCCCTCTAGAGGGCCGGGGGTACAATGAGCAGTTCTTC. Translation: CASSPLEGRGYNEQFF.

The CDR3 loop is CASSLSGPLNTEAFF. The CDR3 DNA sequence: TGCGCCAGCAGCTTATCCGGACCGCTGAACACTGAAGCTTTCTTT. V is TRBV5-1 and J is TRBJ1-1; D is unclear. This CDR3 contains 15 residues. Germline CDR1 reads SGHRS; CDR2 reads YFSETQ. Between the trimmed V and J ends, which lost 2 bases and 0 bases, there was a span of 11 bases. Variable domain in full (rest from reference TRBV5-1 and TRBJ1-1): KAGVTQTPRYLIKTRGQQVTLSCSPISGHRSVSWYQQTPGQGLQFLFEYFSETQRNKGNFPGRFSGRQFSNSRSEMNVSTLELGDSALYLCASSLSGPLNTEAFFGQGTRLTVV.

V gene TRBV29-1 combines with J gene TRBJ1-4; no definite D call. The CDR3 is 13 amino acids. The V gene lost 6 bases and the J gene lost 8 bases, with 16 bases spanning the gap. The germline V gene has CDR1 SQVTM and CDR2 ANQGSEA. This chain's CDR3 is CSVLGAVEEKLFF. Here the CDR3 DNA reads TGCAGCGTGCTGGGCGCCGTGGAGGAAAAACTGTTTTTT.

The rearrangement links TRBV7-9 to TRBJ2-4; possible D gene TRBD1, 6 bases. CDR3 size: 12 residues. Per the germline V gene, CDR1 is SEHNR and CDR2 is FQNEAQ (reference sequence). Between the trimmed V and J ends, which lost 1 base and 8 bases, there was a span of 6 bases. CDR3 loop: CASSLDRDIQYF. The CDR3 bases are TGTGCCAGCAGCTTAGACAGGGACATTCAGTACTTC.

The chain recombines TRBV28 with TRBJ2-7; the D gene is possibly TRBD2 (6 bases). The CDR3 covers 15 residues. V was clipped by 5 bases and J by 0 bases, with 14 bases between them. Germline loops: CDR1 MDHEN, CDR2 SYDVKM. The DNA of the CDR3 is TGTGCCAGCAGTCGGCCGGGACTCAGCTCCTACGAGCAGTACTTC. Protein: CASSRPGLSSYEQYF.

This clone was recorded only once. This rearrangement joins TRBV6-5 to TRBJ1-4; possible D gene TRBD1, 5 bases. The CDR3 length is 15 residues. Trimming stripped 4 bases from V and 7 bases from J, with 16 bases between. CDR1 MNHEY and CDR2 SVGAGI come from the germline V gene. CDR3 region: CASSWGSRSFEKLFF. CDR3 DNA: TGTGCCAGCAGTTGGGGGTCACGTTCCTTTGAAAAACTGTTTTTT.

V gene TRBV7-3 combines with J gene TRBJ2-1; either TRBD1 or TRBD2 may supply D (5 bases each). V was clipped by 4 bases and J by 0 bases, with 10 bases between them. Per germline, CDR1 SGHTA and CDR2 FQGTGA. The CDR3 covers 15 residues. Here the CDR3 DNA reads TGTGCCAGCAGCTGGGACGCGAGCTCCTACAATGAGCAGTTCTTC. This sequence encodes CASSWDASSYNEQFF.

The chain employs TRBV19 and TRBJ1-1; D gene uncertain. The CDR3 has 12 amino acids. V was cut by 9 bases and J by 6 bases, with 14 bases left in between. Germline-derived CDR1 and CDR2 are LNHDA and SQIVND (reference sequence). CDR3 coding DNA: TGTGCCAGCGGCACCCATGGGGCTGAAGCTTTCTTT. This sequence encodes CASGTHGAEAFF.

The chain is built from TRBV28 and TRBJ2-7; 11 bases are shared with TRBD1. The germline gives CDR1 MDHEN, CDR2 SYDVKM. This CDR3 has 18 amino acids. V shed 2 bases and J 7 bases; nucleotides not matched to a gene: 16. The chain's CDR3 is CASSLRFAGQGVIWEQYF. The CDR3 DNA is TGTGCCAGCAGTTTAAGGTTCGCGGGACAGGGGGTGATATGGGAGCAGTACTTC.

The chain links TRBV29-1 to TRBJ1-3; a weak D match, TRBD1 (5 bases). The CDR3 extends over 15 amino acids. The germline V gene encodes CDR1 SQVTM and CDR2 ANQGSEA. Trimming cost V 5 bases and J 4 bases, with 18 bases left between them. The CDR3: CSVRGGTSMGNTIYF. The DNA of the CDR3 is TGCAGCGTTCGTGGAGGGACGTCAATGGGAAACACCATATATTTT.

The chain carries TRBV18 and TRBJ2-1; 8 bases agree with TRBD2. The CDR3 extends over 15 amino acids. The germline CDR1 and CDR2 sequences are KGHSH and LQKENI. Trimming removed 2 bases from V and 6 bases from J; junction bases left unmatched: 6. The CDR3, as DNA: TGTGCCAGCTCACCAGCTAGCGGGTCCACCAATGAGCAGTTCTTC. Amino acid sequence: CASSPASGSTNEQFF. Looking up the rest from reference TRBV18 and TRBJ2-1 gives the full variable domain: NAGVMQNPRHLVRRRGQEARLRCSPMKGHSHVYWYRQLPEEGLKFMVYLQKENIIDESGMPKERFSAEFPKEGPSILRIQQVVRGDSAAYFCASSPASGSTNEQFFGPGTRLTVL.

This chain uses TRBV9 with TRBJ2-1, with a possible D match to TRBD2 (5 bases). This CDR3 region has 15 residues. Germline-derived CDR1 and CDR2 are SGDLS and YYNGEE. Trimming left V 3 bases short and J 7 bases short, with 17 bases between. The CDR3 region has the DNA TGTGCCAGCAGCGGTAGCCGGGGTTTGATGAATGAGCAGTTCTTC. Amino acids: CASSGSRGLMNEQFF.

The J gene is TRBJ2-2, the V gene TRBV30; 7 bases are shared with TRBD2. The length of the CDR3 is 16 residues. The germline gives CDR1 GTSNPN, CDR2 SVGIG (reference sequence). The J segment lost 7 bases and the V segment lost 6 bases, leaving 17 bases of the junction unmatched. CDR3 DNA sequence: TGTGCCTGCAACTCGCTAGCGCGGGAGATGGTCGGGGAGCTGTTTTTT. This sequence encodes CACNSLAREMVGELFF. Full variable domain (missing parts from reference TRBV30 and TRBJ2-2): SQTIHQWPATLVQPVGSPLSLECTVEGTSNPNLYWYRQAAGRGLQLLFYSVGIGQISSEVPQNLSASRPQDRQFILSSKKLLLSDSGFYLCACNSLAREMVGELFFGEGSRLTVL.

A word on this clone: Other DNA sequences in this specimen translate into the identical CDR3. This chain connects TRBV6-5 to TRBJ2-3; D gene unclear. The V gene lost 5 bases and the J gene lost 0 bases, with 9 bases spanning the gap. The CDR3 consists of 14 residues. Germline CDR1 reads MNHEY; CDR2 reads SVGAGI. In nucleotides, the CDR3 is TGTGCCAGCAGTCCCACCGGTAGCACAGATACGCAGTATTTT. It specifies CASSPTGSTDTQYF.

The CDR3 nucleotides are TGTGCCAGCAGGGTCAGGGGGGGGGACACTGAAGCTTTCTTT. Its protein product is CASRVRGGDTEAFF. The rearrangement links TRBV27 to TRBJ1-1; TRBD1 matches 7 bases. The CDR3 consists of 14 residues. CDR1 and CDR2 (germline): MNHEY, SMNVEV (reference sequence). Losses at the gene ends were 6 bases for V and 3 bases for J; bases not matched to a gene: 7.

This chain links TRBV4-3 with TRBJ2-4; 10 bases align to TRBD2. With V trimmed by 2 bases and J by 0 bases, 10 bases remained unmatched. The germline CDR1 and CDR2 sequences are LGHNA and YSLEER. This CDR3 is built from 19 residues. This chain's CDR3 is CASSQFSGRTVLAKNIQYF. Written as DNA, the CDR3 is TGCGCCAGCAGCCAATTTAGCGGGAGGACGGTTCTAGCCAAAAACATTCAGTACTTC.

CDR3 sequence reads: CASSFGVSPGDTIYF. CDR3 coding DNA: TGCGCCAGCAGCTTCGGAGTTTCCCCAGGAGACACCATATATTTT. The chain couples TRBV5-1 to TRBJ1-3; D is unresolved. CDR1 is SGHRS, CDR2 YFSETQ, per germline. The CDR3 has 15 amino acids. V gave up 2 bases and J gave up 8 bases, with 17 bases separating them. Full variable domain (missing parts from reference TRBV5-1 and TRBJ1-3): KAGVTQTPRYLIKTRGQQVTLSCSPISGHRSVSWYQQTPGQGLQFLFEYFSETQRNKGNFPGRFSGRQFSNSRSEMNVSTLELGDSALYLCASSFGVSPGDTIYFGEGSWLTVV.

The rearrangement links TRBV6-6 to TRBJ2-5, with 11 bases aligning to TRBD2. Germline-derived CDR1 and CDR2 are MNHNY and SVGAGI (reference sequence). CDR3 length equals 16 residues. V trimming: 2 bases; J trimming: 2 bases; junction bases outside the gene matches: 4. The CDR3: CASSYPRLAGQETQYF. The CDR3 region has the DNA TGTGCCAGCAGTTACCCGAGACTAGCGGGACAAGAGACCCAGTACTTC.

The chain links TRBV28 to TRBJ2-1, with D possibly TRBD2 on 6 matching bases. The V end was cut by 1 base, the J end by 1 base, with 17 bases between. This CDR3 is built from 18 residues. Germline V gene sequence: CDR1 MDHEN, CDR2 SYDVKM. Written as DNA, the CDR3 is TGTGCCAGCAGTTTATTCGGTATACGGGAGCCTTCCTACAATGAGCAGTTCTTC. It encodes CASSLFGIREPSYNEQFF. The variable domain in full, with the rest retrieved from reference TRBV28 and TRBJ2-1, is DVKVTQSSRYLVKRTGEKVFLECVQDMDHENMFWYRQDPGLGLRLIYFSYDVKMKEKGDIPEGYSVSREKKERFSLILESASTNQTSMYLCASSLFGIREPSYNEQFFGPGTRLTVL.

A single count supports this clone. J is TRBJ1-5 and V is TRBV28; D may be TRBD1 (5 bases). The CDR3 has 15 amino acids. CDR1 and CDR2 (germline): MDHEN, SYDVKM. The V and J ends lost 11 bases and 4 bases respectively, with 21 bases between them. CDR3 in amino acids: CAAHTGLLRNQPQHF. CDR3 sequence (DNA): TGTGCCGCCCACACGGGACTCCTGAGGAATCAGCCCCAGCATTTT.